A single sample gave rise to the 15 T cell receptor beta chains below, sequenced in a study of monozygotic twins with inflammatory bowel disease. TCRdb reanalyzed the 5' RACE reads and collapses them to one entry per CDR3 protein, without DNA. Recorded for this sample: 440,000 or so distinct CDR3 sequences. The source material was blood. These TCRs come from a human donor with ulcerative colitis or Crohn's disease, or a healthy co-twin of an affected twin (not recorded which).

J is TRBJ2-2 and V is TRBV5-1; TCRdb's D call of TRBD1 is untestable without DNA. The germline V gene has CDR1 SGHRS and CDR2 YFSETQ. The CDR3 consists of 15 residues. CDR3 in amino acids: CASSLTLSNTGDLFF.

The gene calls are TRBV6-5 and TRBJ2-1; TCRdb names TRBD2, which stays unverified in the absence of DNA. In germline, CDR1 is MNHEY, CDR2 SVGAGI. This CDR3 comprises 13 residues. CDR3 in amino acids: CASSYRRENEQFF.

J is TRBJ2-5 and V is TRBV5-1; checking the TCRdb D call of TRBD2 is not possible without DNA. CDR3 size: 16 residues. CDR1 is SGHRS and CDR2 is YFSETQ in the germline V gene. The CDR3 here is CASSLLSGSVQETQYF.

The V call is TRBV5-1, the J call TRBJ1-2. CDR3 length: 14 residues. The germline V gene encodes CDR1 SGHRS and CDR2 YFSETQ. CDR3: CASSVGWVNYGYTF.

The chain recombines TRBV5-1 with TRBJ2-7. Germline V gene lookup returns CDR1 SGHRS and CDR2 YFSETQ. There are 13 residues in the CDR3. The CDR3 here is CASSFYGVDEQYF.

The V call is TRBV20-1, the J call TRBJ1-6; absent DNA, TCRdb's TRBD1 call cannot be checked. Germline loops: CDR1 DFQATT, CDR2 SNEGSKA (reference sequence). This CDR3 comprises 14 residues. CDR3 in amino acids: CSAGSRYENSPLHF.

The rearrangement joins TRBV15 to TRBJ2-3; the TCRdb D gene call, TRBD1, has no DNA to confirm it. Germline CDR1 LNHNV, CDR2 YYDKDF (reference sequence). The CDR3 length is 14 residues. The CDR3 loop reads CATSTPGSTDTQYF.

The chain has TRBV6-1 and TRBJ1-4; the TCRdb call, TRBD1, lacks DNA for checking. CDR3 length: 14 residues. Germline V lookup: CDR1 MNHNS, CDR2 SASEGT. CDR3 protein: CASRRTGGDEKLFF.

The chain uses TRBV5-1 and TRBJ2-1; TCRdb's D gene call, TRBD2, goes unchecked for lack of DNA. CDR1 is SGHRS and CDR2 is YFSETQ in the germline V gene. The CDR3 runs 15 residues. This chain's CDR3 is CASSLMGLADNEQFF. The complete variable domain, with remaining parts taken from reference TRBV5-1 and TRBJ2-1, reads KAGVTQTPRYLIKTRGQQVTLSCSPISGHRSVSWYQQTPGQGLQFLFEYFSETQRNKGNFPGRFSGRQFSNSRSEMNVSTLELGDSALYLCASSLMGLADNEQFFGPGTRLTVL.

The chain links TRBV7-8 to TRBJ1-2; TCRdb lists TRBD1, though no DNA is available to test this call. The germline V gene has CDR1 SGHVS and CDR2 FQNEAQ. This CDR3 has 15 residues. The CDR3 sequence: CASSLDHQGNYGYTF. Together with reference TRBV7-8 and TRBJ1-2, the CDR3 gives the full variable domain: GAGVSQSPRYKVAKRGQDVALRCDPISGHVSLFWYQQALGQGPEFLTYFQNEAQLDKSGLPSDRFFAERPEGSVSTLKIQRTQQEDSAVYLCASSLDHQGNYGYTFGSGTRLTVV.

J is TRBJ2-6 and V is TRBV5-7. TRBV5-7 is given ORF status, its function remaining uncertain. The CDR3 spans 18 residues. The CDR3 loop reads CASRGLAVGRSGANVLTF.

V is TRBV18 and J is TRBJ2-1; TCRdb returns TRBD1, unconfirmable since there is no DNA. The CDR3 spans 13 residues. Germline CDR1 reads KGHSH; CDR2 reads LQKENI. The CDR3 is CASSPGPYNEQFF.

The rearrangement links TRBV2 to TRBJ2-1; TCRdb's D gene call, TRBD1, goes unchecked for lack of DNA. Per the germline V gene, CDR1 is SNHLY and CDR2 is FYNNEI. The CDR3 contains 13 residues. Here the CDR3 reads CASKVGGYNEQFF.

The gene calls are TRBV3-1 and TRBJ2-1; with no DNA, the TCRdb D assignment of TRBD2 cannot be verified. This CDR3 comprises 14 residues. Germline-derived CDR1 and CDR2 are LGHDT and YNNKEL (reference sequence). CDR3 amino acids: CASSLKGDGNEQFF.

The J gene is TRBJ2-1, the V gene TRBV20-1. Germline lookup yields CDR1 DFQATT and CDR2 SNEGSKA (reference sequence). CDR3 size: 12 residues. CDR3 protein: CSAGDSYNEQFF.